Detailed here is one T cell receptor beta chain. These data originate in a study of blood T cell repertoires in COVID-19. Study-wide context: COVID-19 samples from acute and convalescent phases originated in the United States, Italy and Spain.

Per the germline V gene, CDR1 is MGHRA and CDR2 is YSYEKL. With 4 bases clipped from V and 3 bases from J, the junction kept 12 bases outside the gene matches. The CDR3 runs 16 residues. Measured with immunoSEQ multiplex PCR; TCRdb has only the in-frame clones, and not every one. Of about 180,000 clones listed, 86% were seen once; the top ten hold 2.5% to 3.5%. The chain recombines TRBV4-1 with TRBJ2-7; the match to TRBD2 covers 7 bases. The sequence was collected from a woman younger than 45 with active or convalescent COVID-19. The specimen sequenced was peripheral blood. The chain's CDR3 is CASSPSPRGRDYEQYF. In nucleotides, the CDR3 is TGCGCCAGCAGCCCATCGCCCCGGGGGAGGGACTACGAGCAGTACTTC.